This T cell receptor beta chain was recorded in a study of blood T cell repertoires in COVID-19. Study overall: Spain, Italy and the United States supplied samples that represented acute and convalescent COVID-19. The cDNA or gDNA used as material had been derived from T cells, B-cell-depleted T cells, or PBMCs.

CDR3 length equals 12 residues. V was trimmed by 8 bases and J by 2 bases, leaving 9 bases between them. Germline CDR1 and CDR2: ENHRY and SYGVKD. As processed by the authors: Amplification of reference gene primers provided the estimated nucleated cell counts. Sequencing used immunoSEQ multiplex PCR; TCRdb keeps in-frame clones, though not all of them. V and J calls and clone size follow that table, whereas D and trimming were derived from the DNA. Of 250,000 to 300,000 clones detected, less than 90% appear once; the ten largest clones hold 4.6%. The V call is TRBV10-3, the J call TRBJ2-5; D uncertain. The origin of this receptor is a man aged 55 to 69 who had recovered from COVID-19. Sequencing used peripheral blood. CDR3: CAISATQETQYF. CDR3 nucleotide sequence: TGTGCCATCTCCGCCACACAAGAGACCCAGTACTTC.